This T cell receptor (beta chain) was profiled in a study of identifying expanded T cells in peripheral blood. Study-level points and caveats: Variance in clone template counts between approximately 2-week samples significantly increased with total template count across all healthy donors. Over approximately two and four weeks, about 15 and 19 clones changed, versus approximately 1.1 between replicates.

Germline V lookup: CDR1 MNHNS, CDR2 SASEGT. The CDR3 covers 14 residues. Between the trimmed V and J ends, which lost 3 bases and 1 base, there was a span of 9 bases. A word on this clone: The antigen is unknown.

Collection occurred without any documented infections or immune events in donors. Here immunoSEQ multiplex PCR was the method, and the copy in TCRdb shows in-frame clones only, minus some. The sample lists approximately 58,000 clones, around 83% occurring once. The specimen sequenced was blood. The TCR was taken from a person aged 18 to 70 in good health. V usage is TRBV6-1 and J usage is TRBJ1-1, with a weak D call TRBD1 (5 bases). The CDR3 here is CASSDRGTNTEAFF. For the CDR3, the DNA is TGTGCCAGCAGTGATCGGGGCACGAACACTGAAGCTTTCTTT.